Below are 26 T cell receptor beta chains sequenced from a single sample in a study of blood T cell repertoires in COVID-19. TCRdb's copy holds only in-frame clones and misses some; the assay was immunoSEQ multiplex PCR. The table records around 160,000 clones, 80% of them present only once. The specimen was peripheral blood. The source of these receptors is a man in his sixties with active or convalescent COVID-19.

The CDR3 region has the DNA TGTGCCAGCAGCTTGCGTGACAGGGGAGCCAATAGCAATCAGCCCCAGCATTTT. Amino acid sequence: CASSLRDRGANSNQPQHF. The V call is TRBV5-6, the J call TRBJ1-5, with TRBD1 matching 8 bases. The germline CDR1 and CDR2 sequences are SGHDT and YYEEEE. V trimming: 1 base; J trimming: 0 bases; junction bases outside the gene matches: 9. The CDR3 extends over 18 amino acids.

The CDR3 sequence is CASSLGVGQTNYGYTF. The CDR3 nucleotides are TGTGCCAGCAGCTTAGGTGTGGGACAGACGAACTATGGCTACACCTTC. The rearrangement joins TRBV7-8 to TRBJ1-2; 7 positions agree with TRBD1. There are 16 residues in the CDR3. From germline, CDR1 is SGHVS and CDR2 FQNEAQ. With 1 base clipped from V and 2 bases from J, the junction kept 7 bases outside the gene matches.

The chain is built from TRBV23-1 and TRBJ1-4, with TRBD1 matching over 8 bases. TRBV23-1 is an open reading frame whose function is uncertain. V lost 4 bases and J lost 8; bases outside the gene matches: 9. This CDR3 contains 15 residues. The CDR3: CASSPPAGGEEKLFF. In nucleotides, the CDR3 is TGCGCCAGCAGTCCACCGGCAGGGGGCGAAGAAAAACTGTTTTTT.

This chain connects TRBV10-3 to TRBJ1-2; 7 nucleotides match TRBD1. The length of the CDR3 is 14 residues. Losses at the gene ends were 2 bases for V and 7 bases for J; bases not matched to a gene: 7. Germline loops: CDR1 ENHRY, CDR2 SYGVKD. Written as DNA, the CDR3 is TGTGCCATCAGTGAGGACAGGGTCCGGGCTGGCTACACCTTC. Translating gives CAISEDRVRAGYTF.

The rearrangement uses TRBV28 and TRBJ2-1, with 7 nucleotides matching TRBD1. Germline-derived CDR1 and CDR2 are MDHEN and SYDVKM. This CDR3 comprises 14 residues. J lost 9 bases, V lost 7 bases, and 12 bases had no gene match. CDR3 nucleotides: TGTGCCAGCAATTCAGGGGGAAAGATCGGTGAGCAGTTCTTC. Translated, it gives CASNSGGKIGEQFF.

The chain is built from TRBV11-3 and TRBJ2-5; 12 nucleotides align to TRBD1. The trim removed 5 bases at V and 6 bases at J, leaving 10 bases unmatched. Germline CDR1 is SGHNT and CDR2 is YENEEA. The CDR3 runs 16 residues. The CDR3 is CASSEGQGAVSKTQYF. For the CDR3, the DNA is TGTGCCAGCAGCGAGGGACAGGGGGCAGTGTCAAAGACCCAGTACTTC.

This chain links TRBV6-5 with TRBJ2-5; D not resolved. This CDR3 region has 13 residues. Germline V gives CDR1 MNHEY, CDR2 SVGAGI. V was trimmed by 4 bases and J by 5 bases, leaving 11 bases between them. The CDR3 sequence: CASSSLSAETQYF. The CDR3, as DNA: TGTGCCAGCAGTTCCTTAAGTGCGGAGACCCAGTACTTC.

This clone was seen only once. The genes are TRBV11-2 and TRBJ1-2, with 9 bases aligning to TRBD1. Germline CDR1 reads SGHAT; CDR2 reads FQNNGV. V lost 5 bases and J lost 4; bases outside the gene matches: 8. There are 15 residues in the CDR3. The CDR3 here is CASSPGQGYSYGYTF. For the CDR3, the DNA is TGTGCCAGCAGCCCGGGACAGGGTTACTCCTATGGCTACACCTTC.

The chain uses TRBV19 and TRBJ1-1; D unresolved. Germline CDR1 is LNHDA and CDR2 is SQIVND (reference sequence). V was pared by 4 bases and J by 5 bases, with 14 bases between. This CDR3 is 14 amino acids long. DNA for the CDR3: TGTGCCAGTAGTAATGCGGGTTGGGGAACTGAAGCTTTCTTT. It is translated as CASSNAGWGTEAFF.

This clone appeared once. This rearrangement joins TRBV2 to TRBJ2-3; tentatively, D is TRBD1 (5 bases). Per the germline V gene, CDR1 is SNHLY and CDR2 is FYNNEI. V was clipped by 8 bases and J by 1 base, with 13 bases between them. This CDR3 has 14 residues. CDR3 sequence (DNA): TGTGCCAGCGGCCTCCAGGGCGGCACAGATACGCAGTATTTT. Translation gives CASGLQGGTDTQYF.

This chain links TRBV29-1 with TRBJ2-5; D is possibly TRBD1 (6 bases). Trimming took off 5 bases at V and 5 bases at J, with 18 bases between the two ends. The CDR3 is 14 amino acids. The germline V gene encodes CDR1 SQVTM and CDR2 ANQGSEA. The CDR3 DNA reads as TGCAGCGTTTCAGGGTACAGGGTTGGGGAGACCCAGTACTTC. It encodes CSVSGYRVGETQYF.

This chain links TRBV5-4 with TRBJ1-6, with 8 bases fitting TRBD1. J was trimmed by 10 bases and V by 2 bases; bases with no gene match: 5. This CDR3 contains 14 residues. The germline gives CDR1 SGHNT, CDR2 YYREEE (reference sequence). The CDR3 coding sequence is TGTGCCAGCAGCTTTGACAGGGGCGGATCACCCCTCCACTTT. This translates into CASSFDRGGSPLHF.

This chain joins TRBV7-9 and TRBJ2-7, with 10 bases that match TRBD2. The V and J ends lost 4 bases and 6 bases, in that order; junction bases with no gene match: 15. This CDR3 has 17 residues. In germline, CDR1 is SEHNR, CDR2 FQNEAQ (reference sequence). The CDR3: CASSSLGSGRALGEQYF. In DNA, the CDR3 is TGTGCCAGCAGCTCCCTGGGCAGCGGGAGGGCCCTCGGCGAGCAGTACTTC. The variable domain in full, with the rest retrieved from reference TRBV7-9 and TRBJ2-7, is DTGVSQNPRHKITKRGQNVTFRCDPISEHNRLYWYRQTLGQGPEFLTYFQNEAQLEKSRLLSDRFSAERPKGSFSTLEIQRTEQGDSAMYLCASSSLGSGRALGEQYFGPGTRLTVT.

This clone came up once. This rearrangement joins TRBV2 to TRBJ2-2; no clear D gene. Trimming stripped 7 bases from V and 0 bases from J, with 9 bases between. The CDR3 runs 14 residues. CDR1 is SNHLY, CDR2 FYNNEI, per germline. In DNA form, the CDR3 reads TGTGCCAGCACGGGTAGTTCGAACACCGGGGAGCTGTTTTTT. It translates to CASTGSSNTGELFF.

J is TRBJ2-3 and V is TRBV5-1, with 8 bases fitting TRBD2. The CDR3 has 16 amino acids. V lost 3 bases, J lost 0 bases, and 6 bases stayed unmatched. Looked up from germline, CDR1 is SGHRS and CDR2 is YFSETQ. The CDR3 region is CASSWISGTSTDTQYF. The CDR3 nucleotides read TGCGCCAGCAGCTGGATTAGCGGGACAAGCACAGATACGCAGTATTTT.

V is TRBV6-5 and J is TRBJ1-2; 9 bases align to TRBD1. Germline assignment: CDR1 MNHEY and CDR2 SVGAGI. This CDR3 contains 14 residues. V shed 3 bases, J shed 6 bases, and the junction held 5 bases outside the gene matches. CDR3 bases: TGTGCCAGCAGTTATTACAGGGGGCTGGATGGCTACACCTTC. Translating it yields CASSYYRGLDGYTF.

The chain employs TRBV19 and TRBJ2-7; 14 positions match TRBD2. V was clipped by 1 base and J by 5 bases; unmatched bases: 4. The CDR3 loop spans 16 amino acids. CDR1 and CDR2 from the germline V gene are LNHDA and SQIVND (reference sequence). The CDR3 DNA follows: TGTGCCAGTAGTATAGTCGGGACTAGCGGGAGCCACGAGCAGTACTTC. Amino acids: CASSIVGTSGSHEQYF. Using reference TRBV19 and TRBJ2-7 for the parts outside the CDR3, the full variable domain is DGGITQSPKYLFRKEGQNVTLSCEQNLNHDAMYWYRQDPGQGLRLIYYSQIVNDFQKGDIAEGYSVSREKKESFPLTVTSAQKNPTAFYLCASSIVGTSGSHEQYFGPGTRLTVT.

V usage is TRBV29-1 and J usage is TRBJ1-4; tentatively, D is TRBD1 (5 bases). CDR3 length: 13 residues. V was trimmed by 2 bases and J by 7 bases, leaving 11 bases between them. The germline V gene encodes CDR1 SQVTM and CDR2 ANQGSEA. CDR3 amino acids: CSVETGLGEKLFF. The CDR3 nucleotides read TGCAGCGTTGAAACAGGATTAGGTGAAAAACTGTTTTTT.

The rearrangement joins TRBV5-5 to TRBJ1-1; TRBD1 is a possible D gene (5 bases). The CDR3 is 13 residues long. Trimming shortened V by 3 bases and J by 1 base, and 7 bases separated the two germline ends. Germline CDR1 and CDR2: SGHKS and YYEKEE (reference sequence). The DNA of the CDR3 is TGTGCCAGCAGCTCTCAGGGGAACACTGAAGCTTTCTTT. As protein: CASSSQGNTEAFF.

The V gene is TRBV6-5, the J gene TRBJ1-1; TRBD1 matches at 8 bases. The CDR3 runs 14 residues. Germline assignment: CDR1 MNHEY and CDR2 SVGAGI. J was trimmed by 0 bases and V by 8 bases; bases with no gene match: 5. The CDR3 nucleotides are TGTGCCAGCTGCTGGACAGGGATGAACACTGAAGCTTTCTTT. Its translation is CASCWTGMNTEAFF.

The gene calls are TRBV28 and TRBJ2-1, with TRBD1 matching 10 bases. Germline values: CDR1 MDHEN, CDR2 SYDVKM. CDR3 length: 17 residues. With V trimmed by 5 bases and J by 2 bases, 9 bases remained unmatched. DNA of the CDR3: TGTGCCAGCAGTGGGGGGACGGGACAGGGGACCTACAATGAGCAGTTCTTC. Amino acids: CASSGGTGQGTYNEQFF.

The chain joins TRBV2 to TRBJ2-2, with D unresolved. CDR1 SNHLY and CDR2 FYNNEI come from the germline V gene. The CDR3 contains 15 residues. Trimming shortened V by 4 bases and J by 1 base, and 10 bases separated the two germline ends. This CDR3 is CASSGVLGNTGELFF. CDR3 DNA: TGTGCCAGCAGTGGAGTCCTAGGGAACACCGGGGAGCTGTTTTTT. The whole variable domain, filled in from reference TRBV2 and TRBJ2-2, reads EPEVTQTPSHQVTQMGQEVILRCVPISNHLYFYWYRQILGQKVEFLVSFYNNEISEKSEIFDDQFSVERPDGSNFTLKIRSTKLEDSAMYFCASSGVLGNTGELFFGEGSRLTVL.

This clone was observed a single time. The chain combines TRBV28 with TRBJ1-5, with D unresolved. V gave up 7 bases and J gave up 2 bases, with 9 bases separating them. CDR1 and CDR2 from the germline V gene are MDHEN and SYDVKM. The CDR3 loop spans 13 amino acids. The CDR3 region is CASMVSGNQPQHF. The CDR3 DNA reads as TGTGCCAGCATGGTTTCGGGCAATCAGCCCCAGCATTTT.

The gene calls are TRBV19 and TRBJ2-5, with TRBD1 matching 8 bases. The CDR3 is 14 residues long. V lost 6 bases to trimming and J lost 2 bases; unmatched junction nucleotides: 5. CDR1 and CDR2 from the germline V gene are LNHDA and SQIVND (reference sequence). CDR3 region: CASRGTGIQETQYF. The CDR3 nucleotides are TGTGCCAGTAGAGGGACAGGAATACAAGAGACCCAGTACTTC. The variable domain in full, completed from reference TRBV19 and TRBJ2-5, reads DGGITQSPKYLFRKEGQNVTLSCEQNLNHDAMYWYRQDPGQGLRLIYYSQIVNDFQKGDIAEGYSVSREKKESFPLTVTSAQKNPTAFYLCASRGTGIQETQYFGPGTRLLVL.

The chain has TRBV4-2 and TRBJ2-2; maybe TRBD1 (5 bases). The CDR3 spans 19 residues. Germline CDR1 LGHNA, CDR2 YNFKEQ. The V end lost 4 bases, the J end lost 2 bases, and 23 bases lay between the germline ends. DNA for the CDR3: TGTGCCAGCAGCCCCCATTTATTCCGGACAATCGGAAACACCGGGGAGCTGTTTTTT. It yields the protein CASSPHLFRTIGNTGELFF.

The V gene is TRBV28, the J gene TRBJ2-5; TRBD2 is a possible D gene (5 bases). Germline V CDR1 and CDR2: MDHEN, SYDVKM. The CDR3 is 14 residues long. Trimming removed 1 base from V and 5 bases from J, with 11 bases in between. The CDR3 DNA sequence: TGTGCCAGCAGTTTATCCGGGATATGGGAGACCCAGTACTTC. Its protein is CASSLSGIWETQYF.